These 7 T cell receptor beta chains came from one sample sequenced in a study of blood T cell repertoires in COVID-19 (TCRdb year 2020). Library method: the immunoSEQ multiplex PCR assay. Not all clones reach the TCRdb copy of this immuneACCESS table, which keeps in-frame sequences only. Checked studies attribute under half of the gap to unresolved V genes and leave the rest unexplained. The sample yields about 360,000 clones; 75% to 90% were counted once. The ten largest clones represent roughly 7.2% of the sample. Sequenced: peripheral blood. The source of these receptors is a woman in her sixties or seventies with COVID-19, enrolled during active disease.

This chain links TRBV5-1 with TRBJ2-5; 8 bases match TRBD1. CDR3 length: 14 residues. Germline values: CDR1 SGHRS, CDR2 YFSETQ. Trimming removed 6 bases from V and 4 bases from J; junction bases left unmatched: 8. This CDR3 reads CASNRGQGTETQYF. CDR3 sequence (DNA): TGCGCCAGCAATAGAGGACAGGGAACAGAGACCCAGTACTTC.

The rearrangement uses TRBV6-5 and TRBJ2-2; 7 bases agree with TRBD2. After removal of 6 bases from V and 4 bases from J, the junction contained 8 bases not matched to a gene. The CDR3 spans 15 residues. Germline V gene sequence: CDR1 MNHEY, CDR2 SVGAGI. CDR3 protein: CASRELWGGTGELFF. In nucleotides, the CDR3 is TGTGCCAGCAGGGAGTTGTGGGGGGGCACCGGGGAGCTGTTTTTT.

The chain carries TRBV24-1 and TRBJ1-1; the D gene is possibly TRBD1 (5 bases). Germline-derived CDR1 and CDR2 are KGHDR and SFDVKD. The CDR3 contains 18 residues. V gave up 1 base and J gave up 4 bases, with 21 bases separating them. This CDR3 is CATSDFRGETIGGTEAFF. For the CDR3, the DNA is TGTGCCACCAGTGATTTTCGAGGGGAGACGATCGGGGGCACTGAAGCTTTCTTT.

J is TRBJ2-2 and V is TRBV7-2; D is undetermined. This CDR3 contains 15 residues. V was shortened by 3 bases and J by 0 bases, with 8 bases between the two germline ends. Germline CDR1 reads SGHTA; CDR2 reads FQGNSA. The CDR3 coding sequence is TGTGCCAGCAGCTTTTCACAGTCGAACACCGGGGAGCTGTTTTTT. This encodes CASSFSQSNTGELFF.

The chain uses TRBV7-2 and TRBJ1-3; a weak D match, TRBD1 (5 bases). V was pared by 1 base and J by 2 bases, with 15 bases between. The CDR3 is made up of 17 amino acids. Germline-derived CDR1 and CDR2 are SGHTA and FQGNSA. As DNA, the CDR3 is TGTGCCAGCAGCTTAGTCGGCCCCGACAGTGCTGGAAACACCATATATTTT. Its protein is CASSLVGPDSAGNTIYF.

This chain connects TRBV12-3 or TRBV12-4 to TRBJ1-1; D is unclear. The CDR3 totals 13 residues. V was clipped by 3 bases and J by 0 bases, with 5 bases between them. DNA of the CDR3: TGTGCCAGCAGTTTGCGGGTGAACACTGAAGCTTTCTTT. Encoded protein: CASSLRVNTEAFF.

The chain's CDR3 is CASMLTGGRGYTF. The DNA for the CDR3 is TGTGCCAGCATGTTGACCGGGGGGAGAGGCTACACCTTC. The gene calls are TRBV12-3 or TRBV12-4 and TRBJ1-2; tentative D call: TRBD1 (5 bases). Trimming took 7 bases from V and 8 from J, leaving 17 bases between them. The CDR3 totals 13 residues.